The following is a TCR beta chain sequence with its context. The source of the sample is a study of blood T cell repertoires in COVID-19. Study as a whole: Sources were T cells, B-cell-depleted T cells, or PBMCs; the material itself was cDNA or gDNA.

Sequenced by immunoSEQ multiplex PCR; TCRdb stores in-frame clones only, minus some. The sample consists of around 26,000 clones, 60% to 70% of them appearing once. The CDR3 length is 14 residues. V lost 4 bases and J 7 bases, leaving 17 bases between the germline ends. CDR1 and CDR2 from the germline V gene are LGHNA and YNFKEQ. This chain uses TRBV4-2 with TRBJ2-7; D is ambiguous. The source material was peripheral blood. The sequence was collected from a man in his fifties or sixties with active or convalescent COVID-19. CDR3 in amino acids: CASSPSEVGLEQYF. As DNA, the CDR3 is TGTGCCAGCAGCCCCAGCGAGGTTGGGTTGGAGCAGTACTTC.